These T cell receptor beta chains were read from a single sample in a study of low-dose radiotherapy and immunotherapy resistance in tumors. TCRdb re-analysed the reads in MiXCR, keeping a single row per CDR3 protein. Among 85,000 to 95,000 distinct CDR3 sequences, around a fifth were seen once, and the ten largest hold 13%. The sequencing used PBMCs, collected after low-dose radiotherapy plus immunotherapy. These receptors came from a female donor with ovarian cancer. Each CDR3 is given with its conserved first and last residue. Fields, in order: J gene, D gene, clone size, V gene, CDR3 DNA, CDR3 protein. D genes are given only for firm matches. The size entry is marked missing in some rows and otherwise reads once, few, many or a size class.

TRBJ2-7,TRBD1,many,TRBV5-1,TGCGCCAGCAGCTTGGGGACAGGGGGGAACGAGCAGTACTTC,CASSLGTGGNEQYF
TRBJ2-1,TRBD2,many,TRBV20-1,TGCAGTGCTAGTAGGGCTAGCGGGAGGGGAGGCGAAGAGCAGTTCTTC,CSASRASGRGGEEQFF
TRBJ1-2,.,many,TRBV6-8,TGTGCCAGCAGTGAAAAGAGGACAGTGAGTGGCTACACCTTC,CASSEKRTVSGYTF
TRBJ2-3,TRBD2,many,TRBV7-2,TGTGCCAGCAGCTACCGTCCGGGACTAGCGGGACCCGAGGGCACAGATACGCAGTATTTT,CASSYRPGLAGPEGTDTQYF
TRBJ2-7,.,few,TRBV28,TGTGCCAGCAGTACCACTTACAGCTCCTACGAGCAGTACTTC,CASSTTYSSYEQYF
TRBJ2-7,TRBD2,many,TRBV20-1,TGCAGTGCTAGGGCTAGCGGGGCCTTTTGGGAGCAGTACTTC,CSARASGAFWEQYF
TRBJ2-2,TRBD2,many,TRBV20-1,TGCAGTGCTAGGGTCGGGGGGGCGAACACCGGGGAGCTGTTTTTT,CSARVGGANTGELFF
TRBJ2-3,.,.,TRBV11-2,TGTGCCAGCGGACTACGTAGAGATACGCAGTATTTT,CASGLRRDTQYF
TRBJ2-3,TRBD1,few,TRBV27,TGTGCCAGCAGTTTATCGATAACAGGGGCAGATACGCAGTATTTT,CASSLSITGADTQYF
TRBJ1-6,.,many,TRBV18,TGTGCCAGCTCACCGGTACAGGGAGATTCACCCCTCCACTTT,CASSPVQGDSPLHF
TRBJ2-1,TRBD2,many,TRBV7-2,TGTGCCAGCAGCCCAGGACTAGCGTGGAATGAGCAGTTCTTC,CASSPGLAWNEQFF
TRBJ2-3,TRBD2,few,TRBV20-1,TGCAGTGCTAGGGTGGGAGCGGGGGTCACAGATACGCAGTATTTT,CSARVGAGVTDTQYF
TRBJ2-5,TRBD2,.,TRBV6-6,TGTGCCAGCAGTTACTCGATGGGCGCGGGAGGGATTGAGACCCAGTACTTC,CASSYSMGAGGIETQYF
TRBJ1-5,.,many,TRBV12-3/TRBV12-4,TGTGCCAGCAGTTTCAGGAGAACTAATCAGCCCCAGCATTTT,CASSFRRTNQPQHF
TRBJ2-7,.,many,TRBV12-3/TRBV12-4,TGTGCCAGCAAGAGGGACTCGATCTCCTACGAGCAGTACTTC,CASKRDSISYEQYF
TRBJ2-5,TRBD2,many,TRBV20-1,TGCAGTGCTAGAGTGCTAGCGGGAGGGCGTAGGGAGACCCAGTACTTC,CSARVLAGGRRETQYF
TRBJ1-5,.,.,TRBV7-2,TGTGCCAGCAGCTTAGCGGGGGGCGGTAATGGCAATCAGCCCCAGCATTTT,CASSLAGGGNGNQPQHF
TRBJ2-3,.,many,TRBV30,TGTGCCTGGAGGGTAGCGTCAGATACGCAGTATTTT,CAWRVASDTQYF
TRBJ2-1,TRBD2,many,TRBV9,TGTGCCAGCAGCCCTGCGGCGGGGGGGCCTCTCGATGAGCAGTTCTTC,CASSPAAGGPLDEQFF
TRBJ2-7,.,.,TRBV5-6,TGTGCCAGCAGCGGAAGACGGGGACTCCAAAGGGAGCAGTACTTC,CASSGRRGLQREQYF
TRBJ2-1,TRBD1,.,TRBV27,TGTGCCAGCAGGGACAGGATATTCAATGAGCAGTTCTTC,CASRDRIFNEQFF
TRBJ2-7,.,many,TRBV19,TGTGCCAGTAGTTTGTCCCAGTACTACGAGCAGTACTTC,CASSLSQYYEQYF
TRBJ1-5,.,many,TRBV27,TGTGCCAGCAGATGGAGGGGAAAGGTGAACAATCAGCCCCAGCATTTT,CASRWRGKVNNQPQHF
TRBJ2-2,.,many,TRBV5-1,TGCGCCAGCAGCTTAAGGACGGGTTCCACCGGGGAGCTGTTTTTT,CASSLRTGSTGELFF
TRBJ2-1,TRBD2,many,TRBV28,TGTGCCTGCACTAGCGGGGGGCGTAAGAGCTCCTACAATGAGCAGTTCTTC,CACTSGGRKSSYNEQFF
TRBJ2-5,.,many,TRBV13,TGTGCCAGCAGCTTGGGACAGCGGGACTCCCTCCAGGGGACCCAGTACTTC,CASSLGQRDSLQGTQYF
TRBJ1-2,TRBD1,.,TRBV9,TGTGCCAGCAGCTCCCGGTCTTTGTCAGGGGGCGATGGCTACACCTTC,CASSSRSLSGGDGYTF
TRBJ2-5,TRBD2,many,TRBV24-1,TGTGCCACCAGTGATGGGACGCCCACCGGGGGGGAGACCCAGTACTTC,CATSDGTPTGGETQYF
TRBJ1-5,.,many,TRBV20-1,TGCAGTGCTAGAGATTTTGGGGGTTGGCAGCCCCAGCATTTT,CSARDFGGWQPQHF
TRBJ1-1,TRBD1,many,TRBV18,TGTGCCAGCTCACCTACAGGGGTCACTGAAGCTTTCTTT,CASSPTGVTEAFF
TRBJ2-2,TRBD2,many,TRBV4-1,TGCGCCAGCAGCCGCACCACTAGCGGGGCAAACACCGGGGAGCTGTTTTTT,CASSRTTSGANTGELFF
TRBJ2-5,.,many,TRBV6-2/TRBV6-3,TGTGCCAGCAGTTACGGACTGACGGAGACCCAGTACTTC,CASSYGLTETQYF
TRBJ2-3,.,few,TRBV12-3/TRBV12-4,TGTGCCAGCAGGACAGCCATTTTCGATACGCAGTATTTT,CASRTAIFDTQYF
TRBJ1-4,.,few,TRBV29-1,TGCAGCGTACAGGATGAAAAACTGTTTTTT,CSVQDEKLFF
TRBJ2-2,TRBD2,many,TRBV20-1,TGCAGTGCTAGAGATTTCGGGACTAGCGGGATTAGAGCCGGGGAGCTGTTTTTT,CSARDFGTSGIRAGELFF